This T cell receptor beta chain is drawn from a study of shared clonotypes between healthy human individuals. The wider study: The study used three CD4 naive, three CD4 memory, two CD8 naive and one CD8 memory plate per donor.

Per the original methods: From ImmunoSEQ came sequences covering only the junction and carrying no quality scores, so filtering differed. Method: immunoSEQ multiplex PCR; TCRdb's copy keeps in-frame clones and lacks some. V, J and clone size were drawn from that table, and D and trimming were deduced from the DNA. The repertoire holds some 630,000 clones, with around 72% as singletons. V was shortened by 6 bases and J by 5 bases, with 18 bases between the two germline ends. CDR1 is SGDLS, CDR2 YYNGEE, per germline. The CDR3 runs to 15 residues. Healthy HIV-negative adults with no recent acute infections or vaccinations were recruited as donors.

The clonotype originates from a woman aged 30 to 39 in good health. The sequenced sample consisted of memory CD4+ T cells sorted from blood. The subset denotes: CD45RA-negative fraction. This chain uses TRBV9 with TRBJ2-1, with D perhaps TRBD2 (5 bases). The CDR3 reads CASTLGGQRHNEQFF. The CDR3, as DNA: TGTGCCAGCACCCTAGGAGGTCAGCGACACAATGAGCAGTTCTTC.